This T cell receptor (beta chain) was profiled in a study of identical twins (dated by TCRdb to 2016 to 2017). Looking at the study overall: TCR alpha and beta repertoires from monozygotic twins, unrelated adults of various ages and cord blood were deep-sequenced to test whether fetal clonotypes persist. Replicate twin experiments were performed at different times using different library preparation protocols to rule out contamination. General findings and caveats noted by the study authors: In monozygotic twins, recombination models systematically underestimated out-of-frame TCR alpha sharing, but the models matched the sharing seen between unrelated individuals. In beta out-of-frame sequences, excess twin sharing was weaker, because having fewer shared sequences lowered the signal-to-noise ratio. Zero-insertion analyses could be partly confounded by invariant T cells such as MAIT and iNKT, although diverse VJ usage argued against such confounding for most clonotypes. Compared with coincidental sharing between unrelated individuals, an excess of low generation-probability sequences was observed among out-of-frame TCR alpha sequences shared between twins. Conclusions relied on cross-sectional statistical analysis, since the same donors could not be followed over many years. Fewer insertions were carried by abundant cord blood beta clonotypes; a weaker similar trend was observed in young adult naive repertoires, while no such trend was observed in memory repertoires.

Library creation used 5' RACE. The sequencer listed for this sample is Illumina HiSeq 2000. A universal primer binding site was added through template switching, and the final cDNA carried a unique molecular identifier so that TCR cDNA molecules could be counted accurately. Specific primers in the conserved constant-segment region were used to synthesize first-strand cDNA for TCR alpha and beta chains. Each cDNA library was double barcoded, with a SMART-Mk sample barcode plus Illumina barcodes, to control for contamination. TruSeq adapter sequences, together with Illumina sample barcodes, were added in two successive PCR steps. The Illumina HiSeq platform was used with custom primers to sequence TCR alpha and beta cDNA libraries. The published analysis was carried out like this. MiGEC processed the raw reads to extract unique molecular identifiers, while MiXCR was used to determine the CDR3 positions. Recombination models were inferred per individual with the repgenHMM and IGoR tools using an EM algorithm. The tcR package in R was used for shared clonotype analysis, with sharing normalized by the product of cloneset sizes. To study raw recombination free of thymic and clonal selection effects, out-of-frame nonproductive sequences were analyzed. TCRdb reanalyzed the raw reads on its own, using fastp at Q25 for trimming and MiXCR for clone calling, and kept in-frame beta chains. Identical CDR3 protein sequences are pooled into one entry, listed with their most common genes and DNA. These V and J calls rely on TCRdb rather than the paper's analysis. This sample holds 500,000 or so distinct CDR3 sequences; around 20% were observed only once. About 0.91% of the sample is taken by the ten largest.

As regards this clonotype: The antigen this receptor binds is unknown. Within one base of it there is no much larger clone, and no base qualities were kept.

Taken from the germline V gene (reference sequence), the CDR1 and CDR2 loops are DFQATT and SNEGSKA. V has 0 bases trimmed and J has 3 bases trimmed; junction bases matching no gene number 6. The CDR3, cysteine through phenylalanine, is 15 amino acids long. Only the CDR3 part of the read is kept: 45 bases, read in frame from the first base. Every donor was a healthy Caucasian. Three pairs of female monozygotic twins, all aged about 18 to 30 years, were included in the twin cohort. Positive isolation kits from Invitrogen were used to isolate CD4+ and CD8+ T cell populations. The same specimen was also included in a second study, on T cells expressing NK-cell markers. The second study reports: Three sorted T-cell subsets (CD3+CD56+NKG2C+, CD3+CD56+NKG2C- and CD3+CD56-NKG2C+) from fewer than 10 donors had their TCR beta-chain repertoires profiled. Most of the eight sequenced donors were HCMV-seropositive and one was HCMV-seronegative. In several experiments an anti-gammadeltaTCR antibody was added to restrict sorting to alphabetaTCR-expressing T cells. In five to seven donors, the dominant CD3+CD56+NKG2C+ clonotypes were found to rank among the top 10 CD8+ clonotypes and to make up about 1.0-7.0% of CD8+ T cells. Those dominant clonotypes were again the most abundant among CD3+CD56-NKG2C+ cells in a handful of donors, at about 25-60.1%. Whether the expanded NKG2C-expressing T cell clones were specific for HCMV antigens remained unclear. Randomly selected healthy volunteers, three men and five women, were used as the eight sequenced donors. HCMV serostatus was determined by detecting HCMV-specific IgG in serum with a commercial ELISA kit. MIGEC handled demultiplexing of the reads and grouping by UMI, while MiTCR was used to assemble and quantify clonotypes. To remove erroneous sequences, TCR cDNA sequences were retained only when supported by two or more reads. The tcR package was used for downstream repertoire analysis, with clonotypes matched between fractions based on CDR3 nucleotide sequence plus V segment. VDJmatch was used to annotate antigen specificity against VDJdb, with one amino acid substitution in CDR3 allowed.

The specimen sequenced was CD4+ T cells sorted from blood. The sequence joins TRBV20-1 to TRBJ2-7; 9 middle bases align to TRBD2. This receptor was identified in a woman under 30 in good health. The CDR3 corresponds to CSARDLRTSDYEQYF. The DNA sequence is as follows: TGCAGTGCTAGAGATCTGCGGACTAGCGACTACGAGCAGTACTTC.